What follows is one T cell receptor (beta chain) and its context. Repertoires were generated with immunoSEQ multiplex PCR, while TCRdb's copy carries only in-frame clones and drops some. The sample lists about 73,000 clones, around 90% occurring once. This sample is drawn from a study of radiotherapy plus CTLA-4 blockade in lung cancer. After removal of 5 bases from V and 5 bases from J, the junction contained 7 bases not matched to a gene. Germline V lookup: CDR1 SGHVS, CDR2 FQNEAQ. The CDR3 has 17 residues. The sequence came from a human donor with non-small cell lung cancer that progressed on radiotherapy plus ipilimumab. The genes are TRBV7-8 and TRBJ2-2; 14 nucleotides line up with TRBD2. Sequences were derived from peripheral blood, sampled from a patient treated with radiotherapy plus ipilimumab. CDR3 DNA sequence: TGTGCCAGCAGCGCAGGACTAGCGGGGGGATGGACCGGGGAGCTGTTTTTT. This gives the protein CASSAGLAGGWTGELFF. The full variable domain, its missing parts supplied by reference TRBV7-8 and TRBJ2-2, is GAGVSQSPRYKVAKRGQDVALRCDPISGHVSLFWYQQALGQGPEFLTYFQNEAQLDKSGLPSDRFFAERPEGSVSTLKIQRTQQEDSAVYLCASSAGLAGGWTGELFFGEGSRLTVL.